These 18 T cell receptor beta chains share one sample of origin, sequenced in a study of cytomegalovirus exposure and HLA in healthy donors. PCR employed 60 Vbeta and 13 Jbeta primers. TCRdb keeps only in-frame clones here, not all; method: immunoSEQ multiplex PCR. The sample contains more than 150,000 clones, roughly 87% of which appear only once. Sequencing input: PBMCs. These receptors originate from a girl less than two years old in good health and CMV-seronegative.

The chain couples TRBV21-1 to TRBJ2-5; TRBD2 was called by the table and not checked on the DNA. TRBV21-1 constitutes a pseudogene. CDR3 length: 15 residues. CDR3 bases: TGTGCCAGCAGCAAAGAGGTTGAGCGGGAAGAGACCCAGTACTTC. Amino acid sequence: CASSKEVEREETQYF.

This sequence joins TRBV2 and TRBJ2-7; 7 bases are a match to TRBD1. This CDR3 spans 13 amino acids. The V gene's germline CDR1 is SNHLY and CDR2 FYNNEI. The ends lost 3 bases at V and 3 bases at J; junction bases unmatched: 2. The CDR3 DNA sequence: TGTGCCAGCAGTGAGTGGGACAGCTACGAGCAGTACTTC. Translated: CASSEWDSYEQYF. The variable domain in full, with the rest retrieved from reference TRBV2 and TRBJ2-7, is EPEVTQTPSHQVTQMGQEVILRCVPISNHLYFYWYRQILGQKVEFLVSFYNNEISEKSEIFDDQFSVERPDGSNFTLKIRSTKLEDSAMYFCASSEWDSYEQYFGPGTRLTVT.

This clone was found once. The CDR3 DNA follows: TGTGCCAGTAGCCCTATGTCCGGGAGTTACGAGCAGTACTTC. It encodes CASSPMSGSYEQYF. The rearrangement joins TRBV19 to TRBJ2-7, with a possible D match to TRBD2 (6 bases). Germline CDR1 reads LNHDA; CDR2 reads SQIVND (reference sequence). The CDR3 consists of 14 residues. Deletions cut 6 bases from V and 4 bases from J, with 16 bases between.

This sequence joins TRBV27 and TRBJ1-2, with TRBD1 identical over 7 bases. Germline assignment: CDR1 MNHEY and CDR2 SMNVEV (reference sequence). Unmatched junction bases numbered 9, after V lost 5 bases and J lost 3 bases. The length of the CDR3 is 15 residues. CDR3 sequence: CASSPTGQLYYGYTF. CDR3 DNA sequence: TGTGCCAGCAGTCCGACGGGACAGCTTTACTATGGCTACACCTTC.

J is TRBJ2-7 and V is TRBV6-5; maybe TRBD2 (6 bases). Germline CDR1 MNHEY, CDR2 SVGAGI. V was cut by 2 bases and J by 5 bases, with 16 bases left in between. This CDR3 has 15 amino acids. The CDR3 is CASSYSGGVVDEQYF. As DNA, the CDR3 is TGTGCCAGCAGTTACAGTGGAGGGGTCGTCGACGAGCAGTACTTC.

In regard to this clone: At one end the junction does not follow the germline gene, possibly because of a read error. The chain links TRBV7-9 to TRBJ2-1, with 11 nucleotides matching TRBD2. Germline V lookup: CDR1 SEHNR, CDR2 FQNEAQ (reference sequence). CDR3 length equals 13 residues. Here the CDR3 DNA reads TGTGCCAGCAGCTGGACCGGGACTAGCGGCTCAGTCTTC. Translation gives CASSWTGTSGSVF.

J is TRBJ1-2 and V is TRBV7-2; 9 bases fit TRBD1. V was pared by 5 bases and J by 0 bases, with 7 bases of the junction left unmatched. The length of the CDR3 is 16 residues. From germline, CDR1 is SGHTA and CDR2 FQGNSA. CDR3 region: CASSLIQGAANYGYTF. The CDR3 nucleotides read TGTGCCAGCAGCCTAATACAGGGGGCTGCTAACTATGGCTACACCTTC.

This clone has a handful of counts. J is TRBJ2-1 and V is TRBV7-2; TRBD2 agrees at 16 bases. V was pared by 5 bases and J by 7 bases, with 8 bases of the junction left unmatched. Per the germline V gene, CDR1 is SGHTA and CDR2 is FQGNSA. The CDR3 has 17 amino acids. DNA for the CDR3: TGTGCCAGCAGCGCAGTCCGGGGACTAGCGGGAGGGAATGAGCAGTTCTTC. It encodes CASSAVRGLAGGNEQFF.

This clone turned up a few times. This chain joins TRBV4-1 and TRBJ1-1; D unresolved. The V end lost 5 bases, the J end lost 4 bases, and 14 bases lay between the germline ends. CDR1 MGHRA and CDR2 YSYEKL come from the germline V gene. CDR3 length: 14 amino acids. The CDR3 bases are TGCGCCAGCAGCTATTACGATGCGGGCACTGAAGCTTTCTTT. Its protein product is CASSYYDAGTEAFF.

This clone was seen a handful of times. V usage is TRBV9 and J usage is TRBJ1-6; 10 bases align to TRBD1. Germline CDR1 reads SGDLS; CDR2 reads YYNGEE. With V trimmed by 4 bases and J by 4 bases, 11 bases remained unmatched. This CDR3 region has 18 residues. CDR3: CASSPGQGKGQYNSPLHF. DNA of the CDR3: TGTGCCAGCAGCCCGGGACAGGGGAAGGGACAATATAATTCACCCCTCCACTTT. The full variable domain, rest sourced from reference TRBV9 and TRBJ1-6, is DSGVTQTPKHLITATGQRVTLRCSPRSGDLSVYWYQQSLDQGLQFLIQYYNGEERAKGNILERFSAQQFPDLHSELNLSSLELGDSALYFCASSPGQGKGQYNSPLHFGNGTRLTVT.

This clone was recorded a few times. A junction end diverges from the germline sequence, so it may reflect a read error. J is TRBJ2-3 and V is TRBV7-7; 9 bases match TRBD2. CDR3 length: 15 residues. CDR1 and CDR2 from the germline V gene are SSHAT and FNYEAQ (reference sequence). The CDR3 region is CASSLAGAATDTQYF. CDR3 nucleotides: TGTGCTAGCAGCTTAGCGGGGGCCGCCACAGATACGCAGTATTTT.

The chain joins TRBV28 to TRBJ1-4; tentatively, D is TRBD1 (5 bases). Trimming shortened V by 7 bases and J by 6 bases, and 9 bases separated the two germline ends. The CDR3 runs to 12 residues. Looked up from germline, CDR1 is MDHEN and CDR2 is SYDVKM. The CDR3 loop reads CASTRGDEKLFF. In DNA, the CDR3 is TGTGCCAGCACCCGGGGGGATGAAAAACTGTTTTTT.

The sample holds one count of this clone. This chain joins TRBV15 and TRBJ2-1, with 9 bases matching TRBD2. CDR1 and CDR2 (germline): LNHNV, YYDKDF (reference sequence). This CDR3 contains 14 residues. The junction had 5 bases not matched to a gene; V was cut back by 5 bases and J by 6 bases. CDR3 in DNA: TGTGCCACCAGCCGGGGACTAGCTGGCAATGAGCAGTTCTTC. Translated: CATSRGLAGNEQFF.

This sequence joins TRBV7-2 and TRBJ2-3; 13 nucleotides align to TRBD2. CDR1 SGHTA and CDR2 FQGNSA come from the germline V gene. J gave up 4 bases and V 1 base, and 11 bases lay outside the gene matches. The CDR3 totals 19 residues. The CDR3 loop is CASSLVGGGLAGVPDTQYF. Written as DNA, the CDR3 is TGTGCCAGCAGCTTAGTAGGGGGCGGACTAGCGGGAGTTCCAGATACGCAGTATTTT.

This chain uses TRBV5-1 with TRBJ2-1; TRBD2 agrees at 11 bases. The CDR3 has 16 residues. With V trimmed by 3 bases and J by 8 bases, 10 bases remained unmatched. CDR1 and CDR2 (germline): SGHRS, YFSETQ. This CDR3 is CASSSDIAGGPHEQFF. CDR3 nucleotides: TGCGCCAGCAGCTCGGATATAGCGGGGGGGCCGCATGAGCAGTTCTTC.

The chain employs TRBV12-5 and TRBJ2-1; the D gene is possibly TRBD2 (6 bases). CDR3 length equals 14 residues. CDR1 and CDR2 from the germline V gene are LGHNT and FRNRAP. Trimming left V 3 bases short and J 10 bases short, with 16 bases between. CDR3 sequence: CASGFSSAYGEQFF. The CDR3 nucleotides are TGTGCTAGTGGTTTTTCTAGCGCGTATGGGGAGCAGTTCTTC.

V usage is TRBV5-1 and J usage is TRBJ1-3; D is possibly TRBD1 (5 bases). The V end lost 0 bases, the J end lost 3 bases, and 10 bases lay between the germline ends. Germline loops: CDR1 SGHRS, CDR2 YFSETQ. This CDR3 has 15 amino acids. The DNA for the CDR3 is TGCGCCAGCAGCTTGGACGGGGGTGGTGGAAACACCATATATTTT. It codes for CASSLDGGGGNTIYF.

CDR3 sequence reads: CASSLDRSYGYTF. As DNA, the CDR3 is TGCGCCAGCAGCTTGGACAGATCCTATGGCTACACCTTC. The chain combines TRBV5-1 with TRBJ1-2; D not certain. Trimming removed 0 bases from V and 4 bases from J, with 7 bases in between. The length of the CDR3 is 13 residues. The V gene's germline CDR1 is SGHRS and CDR2 YFSETQ. The whole variable domain, filled in from reference TRBV5-1 and TRBJ1-2, reads KAGVTQTPRYLIKTRGQQVTLSCSPISGHRSVSWYQQTPGQGLQFLFEYFSETQRNKGNFPGRFSGRQFSNSRSEMNVSTLELGDSALYLCASSLDRSYGYTFGSGTRLTVV.